The 28 T cell receptor beta chains in this list originate from one sample, sequenced in a study of shared clonotypes between healthy human individuals. This table comes from immunoSEQ multiplex PCR, and its TCRdb copy is limited to in-frame clones, with some not included. The repertoire holds about 2 million clones, with around 95% as singletons. Sequencing used naive CD4+ T cells sorted from blood. Specified subset: CD45RA+ positively selected. Source of these receptors: a man younger than 30 in good health.

The chain uses TRBV19 and TRBJ1-2, with a possible D match to TRBD1 (5 bases). Trimming removed 4 bases from V and 8 bases from J, with 17 bases in between. Germline CDR1 is LNHDA and CDR2 is SQIVND (reference sequence). The CDR3 has 14 amino acids. CDR3 amino acids: CASSTGGGKGGYTF. The CDR3 bases are TGTGCCAGTAGTACCGGGGGAGGCAAGGGAGGCTACACCTTC. The whole variable domain, remainder taken from reference TRBV19 and TRBJ1-2, is DGGITQSPKYLFRKEGQNVTLSCEQNLNHDAMYWYRQDPGQGLRLIYYSQIVNDFQKGDIAEGYSVSREKKESFPLTVTSAQKNPTAFYLCASSTGGGKGGYTFGSGTRLTVV.

V and J are TRBV6-1 and TRBJ2-1, with 7 nucleotides matching TRBD2. The CDR3 sequence is 15 residues long. Germline loops: CDR1 MNHNS, CDR2 SASEGT. V shed 5 bases, J shed 4 bases, and the junction held 8 bases outside the gene matches. The CDR3 loop reads CASSPYWGGYNEQFF. For the CDR3, the DNA is TGTGCCAGCAGTCCTTACTGGGGGGGTTACAATGAGCAGTTCTTC.

This chain links TRBV19 with TRBJ2-6; TRBD1 aligns across 7 bases. This CDR3 region has 17 residues. Trimming took 6 bases from V and 2 from J; bases not matched to a gene: 10. Germline-derived CDR1 and CDR2 are LNHDA and SQIVND (reference sequence). The CDR3: CASSDLGQRAGANVLTF. CDR3 bases: TGTGCCAGTAGCGACTTGGGACAGAGGGCTGGGGCCAACGTCCTGACTTTC.

Points on this clone: Additional DNA sequences in this sample encode the identical CDR3. The rearrangement uses TRBV30 and TRBJ1-1; TRBD1 matches at 9 bases. The CDR3 covers 13 residues. With 1 base clipped from V and 4 bases from J, the junction kept 1 base outside the gene matches. CDR1 GTSNPN and CDR2 SVGIG come from the germline V gene (reference sequence). The CDR3 DNA is TGTGCCTGGAGTGGACAGGGGGGCACTGAAGCTTTCTTT. Its translation: CAWSGQGGTEAFF.

The chain joins TRBV11-2 to TRBJ1-5; D remains ambiguous. CDR1 is SGHAT and CDR2 is FQNNGV in the germline V gene. V lost 0 bases to trimming and J lost 5 bases, with 5 bases between them. The CDR3 loop spans 13 amino acids. CDR3 amino acids: CASSLDLYQPQHF. CDR3 DNA sequence: TGTGCCAGCAGCTTAGACCTTTATCAGCCCCAGCATTTT.

The CDR3 coding sequence is TGTGCCTTGACAGCCTACAATGAGCAGTTCTTC. Translation gives CALTAYNEQFF. The genes are TRBV30 and TRBJ2-1; maybe TRBD1 (5 bases). Per the germline V gene, CDR1 is GTSNPN and CDR2 is SVGIG (reference sequence). Trimming shortened V by 7 bases and J by 2 bases, and 6 bases separated the two germline ends. The CDR3 extends over 11 amino acids.

This chain uses TRBV6-5 with TRBJ2-7; a possible D gene is TRBD1 (7 bases). Germline assignment: CDR1 MNHEY and CDR2 SVGAGI. V gave up 8 bases and J gave up 7 bases, with 15 bases separating them. The CDR3 contains 12 residues. CDR3 in amino acids: CASSRGEVEQYF. CDR3 bases: TGTGCCAGCTCCAGGGGGGAGGTTGAGCAGTACTTC.

J is TRBJ1-5 and V is TRBV10-1; 7 bases align to TRBD1. Germline-derived CDR1 and CDR2 are WNHNN and SYGVQD (reference sequence). This CDR3 region has 13 residues. J lost 11 bases, V lost 6 bases, and 10 bases had no gene match. The CDR3 here is CASSSQGDMTQHF. The CDR3 DNA follows: TGCGCCAGCAGCTCCCAGGGGGACATGACCCAGCATTTT.

The chain couples TRBV10-3 to TRBJ2-4; 9 bases line up with TRBD1. After removal of 10 bases from V and 3 bases from J, the junction contained 7 bases not matched to a gene. The CDR3 is 14 amino acids. Germline CDR1 is ENHRY and CDR2 is SYGVKD. The CDR3 region has the DNA TGTGCCAGCGGACAGGGGTTAGGCAAAAACATTCAGTACTTC. Translated, it gives CASGQGLGKNIQYF.

The gene calls are TRBV7-8 and TRBJ1-4; D might be TRBD1 (6 bases). The CDR3 sequence is 16 residues long. The V end was cut by 3 bases, the J end by 8 bases, with 19 bases between. Germline values: CDR1 SGHVS, CDR2 FQNEAQ. This chain's CDR3 is CASSFASWGAVEKLFF. In DNA form, the CDR3 reads TGTGCCAGCAGCTTCGCAAGTTGGGGGGCAGTGGAAAAACTGTTTTTT.

This rearrangement joins TRBV4-1 to TRBJ2-1, with TRBD1 matching 10 bases. Germline V gives CDR1 MGHRA, CDR2 YSYEKL. There are 15 residues in the CDR3. V shed 5 bases and J 6 bases; nucleotides not matched to a gene: 7. The CDR3, as DNA: TGCGCCAGCAGCTTACCGGGACAGGGGAGCAATGAGCAGTTCTTC. It yields the protein CASSLPGQGSNEQFF.

This clone was observed a single time. This sequence joins TRBV10-2 and TRBJ2-2; weak D call: TRBD1 (6 bases). CDR3 length equals 14 residues. V shed 8 bases and J shed 0 bases, with 10 bases lying between them. The germline CDR1 and CDR2 sequences are WSHSY and SAAADI. The CDR3 loop reads CASSGDSNTGELFF. CDR3 DNA: TGCGCCAGCTCAGGGGATTCGAACACCGGGGAGCTGTTTTTT.

The genes are TRBV5-1 and TRBJ1-2; 9 positions agree with TRBD1. The CDR3 runs 13 residues. The V gene end was trimmed by 3 bases and the J gene end by 9 bases; junction bases not matched to a gene: 6. Germline CDR1 and CDR2: SGHRS and YFSETQ. In nucleotides, the CDR3 is TGCGCCAGCAGCTCGGGACAGGGAAAGAGCTACACCTTC. Protein sequence: CASSSGQGKSYTF. The full variable domain, rest sourced from reference TRBV5-1 and TRBJ1-2, is KAGVTQTPRYLIKTRGQQVTLSCSPISGHRSVSWYQQTPGQGLQFLFEYFSETQRNKGNFPGRFSGRQFSNSRSEMNVSTLELGDSALYLCASSSGQGKSYTFGSGTRLTVV.

This chain joins TRBV7-2 and TRBJ1-2; no clear D. The CDR3 sequence is 14 residues long. The V and J ends lost 3 bases and 4 bases respectively, with 12 bases between them. Germline-derived CDR1 and CDR2 are SGHTA and FQGNSA. For the CDR3, the DNA is TGTGCCAGCAGCTTCTCCCGGGCCTCCTATGGCTACACCTTC. Translating gives CASSFSRASYGYTF.

The rearrangement uses TRBV7-9 and TRBJ2-1; 9 bases are a match to TRBD1. This CDR3 contains 15 residues. The junction had 7 bases not matched to a gene; V was cut back by 6 bases and J by 4 bases. Looked up from germline, CDR1 is SEHNR and CDR2 is FQNEAQ (reference sequence). Here the CDR3 reads CASRGGTGTYNEQFF. Written as DNA, the CDR3 is TGTGCCAGCAGAGGAGGGACAGGGACTTACAATGAGCAGTTCTTC.

The rearrangement uses TRBV18 and TRBJ2-3; TRBD2 matches 10 bases. The germline V gene encodes CDR1 KGHSH and CDR2 LQKENI. The CDR3 sequence is 17 residues long. The junction had 6 bases not matched to a gene; V was cut back by 2 bases and J by 1 base. The CDR3 coding sequence is TGTGCCAGCTCACCATCTAGCGGGAGAGGAGGCACAGATACGCAGTATTTT. This codes for CASSPSSGRGGTDTQYF.

The V call is TRBV28, the J call TRBJ1-3; D remains ambiguous. CDR3 size: 15 residues. Germline V lookup: CDR1 MDHEN, CDR2 SYDVKM. The V and J ends lost 1 base and 1 base respectively, with 8 bases between them. CDR3 sequence: CASSLSSGSGNTIYF. The CDR3 DNA reads TGTGCCAGCAGTTTATCGTCTGGGTCTGGAAACACCATATATTTT.

The chain uses TRBV2 and TRBJ2-3; D is unclear. V lost 6 bases to trimming and J lost 2 bases, with 12 bases between them. The CDR3 spans 14 residues. Per the germline V gene, CDR1 is SNHLY and CDR2 is FYNNEI. In DNA, the CDR3 is TGTGCCAGCAGCGCCTCTGATAACACAGATACGCAGTATTTT. Its protein product is CASSASDNTDTQYF. Combining the CDR3 with reference TRBV2 and TRBJ2-3 gives the whole variable domain EPEVTQTPSHQVTQMGQEVILRCVPISNHLYFYWYRQILGQKVEFLVSFYNNEISEKSEIFDDQFSVERPDGSNFTLKIRSTKLEDSAMYFCASSASDNTDTQYFGPGTRLTVL.

The chain links TRBV6-5 to TRBJ2-1; 13 bases line up with TRBD2. The CDR3 is 16 residues long. After removal of 2 bases from V and 6 bases from J, the junction contained 4 bases not matched to a gene. The germline CDR1 and CDR2 sequences are MNHEY and SVGAGI. Written as DNA, the CDR3 is TGTGCCAGCAGTTACCCACTAGCGGGAGGGCGCAATGAGCAGTTCTTC. As protein: CASSYPLAGGRNEQFF.

Concerning this clone: Additional DNA sequences in this sample encode the identical CDR3. The rearrangement links TRBV30 to TRBJ1-1; D is unresolved. V lost 0 bases and J 1 base, leaving 6 bases between the germline ends. CDR3 length equals 13 residues. CDR1 is GTSNPN and CDR2 is SVGIG in the germline V gene (reference sequence). The DNA for the CDR3 is TGTGCCTGGAGTGTACAAGGGAACACTGAAGCTTTCTTT. It codes for CAWSVQGNTEAFF.

The chain is built from TRBV16 and TRBJ2-7; the match to TRBD2 covers 8 bases. The CDR3 loop spans 15 amino acids. With 4 bases clipped from V and 3 bases from J, the junction kept 8 bases outside the gene matches. Germline V gene lookup returns CDR1 KGHSY and CDR2 FQNENV. CDR3 DNA: TGTGCCAGCAGCCGCGGAAGCGGGAGTAACTACGAGCAGTACTTC. It translates to CASSRGSGSNYEQYF. Together with reference TRBV16 and TRBJ2-7, the CDR3 gives the full variable domain: GEEVAQTPKHLVRGEGQKAKLYCAPIKGHSYVFWYQQVLKNEFKFLISFQNENVFDETGMPKERFSAKCLPNSPCSLEIQATKLEDSAVYFCASSRGSGSNYEQYFGPGTRLTVT.

V is TRBV2 and J is TRBJ2-5, with 7 nucleotides matching TRBD1. The CDR3 runs to 13 residues. V shed 7 bases, J shed 5 bases, and the junction held 7 bases outside the gene matches. Germline loops: CDR1 SNHLY, CDR2 FYNNEI. The CDR3 sequence is CASTRGRIETQYF. In DNA, the CDR3 is TGTGCCAGCACGAGGGGGCGCATCGAGACCCAGTACTTC.

V gene TRBV4-3 combines with J gene TRBJ2-7; 7 positions agree with TRBD2. Germline-derived CDR1 and CDR2 are LGHNA and YSLEER. The CDR3 sequence is 16 residues long. Trimming cost V 0 bases and J 1 base; bases outside gene matches: 6. The CDR3 region is CASSQEPAGFSYEQYF. Here the CDR3 DNA reads TGCGCCAGCAGCCAAGAACCAGCGGGATTTTCCTACGAGCAGTACTTC.

This clone was recorded a few times. Germline is not matched at one junction end, which may reflect a read error. The rearrangement links TRBV7-7 to TRBJ2-2; D gene unclear. The CDR3 covers 15 residues. Germline V CDR1 and CDR2: SSHAT, FNYEAQ (reference sequence). The CDR3 sequence: CASSRSSGSTGELFF. CDR3 sequence (DNA): TGTGCTAGCAGCAGATCATCAGGATCCACCGGGGAGCTGTTTTTT.

The genes are TRBV28 and TRBJ2-3, with TRBD2 matching over 9 bases. The CDR3 sequence is 15 residues long. CDR1 and CDR2 (germline): MDHEN, SYDVKM. The junction had 13 bases not matched to a gene; V was cut back by 6 bases and J by 9 bases. The CDR3 nucleotides read TGTGCCAGCAGACGACCGGGACTAGCTCTTGAAACGCAGTATTTT. This encodes CASRRPGLALETQYF.

The chain has TRBV19 and TRBJ1-2; D unclear. CDR3 length: 12 residues. V was trimmed by 7 bases and J by 4 bases, leaving 10 bases between them. The germline CDR1 and CDR2 sequences are LNHDA and SQIVND (reference sequence). For the CDR3, the DNA is TGTGCCAGTAACGAGGCGTCCTATGGCTACACCTTC. Protein product: CASNEASYGYTF.

This clone was detected many times. The CDR3 bases are TGTGCCATCAGTGAGTATGTGACTAGCGGGGGGAGCGAGCAGTACTTC. It is translated as CAISEYVTSGGSEQYF. The chain couples TRBV10-3 to TRBJ2-7; 13 nucleotides match TRBD2. The J segment lost 6 bases and the V segment lost 1 base, leaving 6 bases of the junction unmatched. Germline assignment: CDR1 ENHRY and CDR2 SYGVKD. The CDR3 sequence is 16 residues long.

The chain joins TRBV28 to TRBJ1-1; D gene uncertain. Trimming left V 7 bases short and J 3 bases short, with 12 bases between. CDR1 MDHEN and CDR2 SYDVKM come from the germline V gene. This CDR3 comprises 13 residues. The CDR3 spells CASTSGDYTEAFF. CDR3 in DNA: TGTGCCAGCACCTCCGGGGATTACACTGAAGCTTTCTTT.